The T cell receptor beta chain described here comes from a study of cytomegalovirus exposure and HLA in healthy donors. A multiplex PCR was run with 60 Vbeta primers and 13 Jbeta primers. Measured with immunoSEQ multiplex PCR; TCRdb has only the in-frame clones, and not every one. The sample contains about 190,000 clones, about 81% of which appear only once. A note on this clone: Antigen specificity is unknown.

Germline CDR1 is SGHTA and CDR2 is FQGTGA. The CDR3 sequence is 17 residues long. Trimming cost V 2 bases and J 5 bases; bases outside gene matches: 12. Study results and caveats: Reportedly, cytomegalovirus status was diagnosed with high sensitivity and specificity. Through in vitro validation, three CMV-associated chains were shown to be specific for CMV antigens. HLA allele associations emerged for around 15,000 TCR beta sequences in a later analysis, at 0.05 false discovery rate. Altogether, 150 to 200 TCR beta chains were recorded as cytomegalovirus-associated.

The chain employs TRBV7-3 and TRBJ2-1; TRBD1 matches 7 bases. The clonotype was recovered from a woman under 40 in good health and CMV-seronegative. Sequencing used PBMCs. CDR3 nucleotides: TGTGCCAGCAGCTTAGACGCAGGGGGTCGGGCTAACAATGAGCAGTTCTTC. It encodes CASSLDAGGRANNEQFF.